This T cell receptor (beta chain) emerged from a study of spatial heterogeneity in lung cancer. Time point noted: sample taken at primary tumor resection. Tumor, nontumor lung or frozen PBMC supplied whole RNA that was sequenced unsorted. A total of 72 untreated early-stage non-small cell lung cancer patients served as donors. The germline V gene encodes CDR1 MNHEY and CDR2 SVGAGI. V gave up 6 bases and J gave up 0 bases, with 12 bases separating them. The CDR3 has 15 amino acids. TCR cDNA molecules each had a unique molecular identifier. TCRdb reanalysed the 5' RACE reads using MiXCR and keeps one entry per CDR3 protein. Here the sample spans several thousand distinct CDR3 sequences, approximately 16% being singletons.

The sample was PBMCs, taken at surgery. The TCR was taken from a male donor with early-stage non-small cell lung cancer. The chain recombines TRBV6-5 with TRBJ1-3; D gene ambiguous. CDR3 protein: CASRLDVGSGNTIYF. The CDR3, as DNA: TGTGCCAGCAGACTAGACGTCGGCTCTGGAAACACCATATATTTT.